This T cell receptor (beta chain) originates from a study of T cell changes during pregnancy in multiple sclerosis. Repertoires were generated with immunoSEQ multiplex PCR, while TCRdb's copy carries only in-frame clones and drops some. Of under 75,000 clones listed, more than 80% are singletons. The germline gives CDR1 KGHSH, CDR2 LQKENI. The length of the CDR3 is 14 residues. V lost 3 bases, J lost 3 bases, and 12 bases lay in between. This clone has only one observation. This clonotype originated in a female donor in good health, enrolled as a control in a pregnancy study. This chain connects TRBV18 to TRBJ2-7; a weak D match, TRBD2 (6 bases). Sequenced material: CD4+ T cells from peripheral blood mononuclear cells, taken after pregnancy. The CDR3 nucleotides read TGTGCCAGCTCACCGCACGGGGGTGACTACGAGCAGTACTTC. It translates to CASSPHGGDYEQYF.